This paragraph covers one T cell receptor beta chain sequence. Its antigen is unidentified. The data stem from a study of tumor-infiltrating lymphocytes in localized non-small cell lung cancer. Germline CDR1 is SGHRS and CDR2 is YFSETQ. The CDR3 totals 14 residues. V was shortened by 4 bases and J by 2 bases, with 13 bases between the two germline ends. Produced via immunoSEQ multiplex PCR; TCRdb's table is partial and in-frame only. This sample has 15,000 to 20,000 clones, with roughly 80% found just once. Study outcomes and limitations: Each assay used a separate piece of the same tissue.

The chain couples TRBV5-1 to TRBJ2-7; TRBD1 is a possible D gene (5 bases). The receptor's source is a human donor with non-small cell lung cancer. The sequenced material came from lung tumor tissue. The CDR3 sequence: CASSQAPRAYEQYF. The CDR3 DNA is TGCGCCAGCAGCCAAGCTCCCAGGGCCTACGAGCAGTACTTC.